These 17 T cell receptor beta chains were all obtained from the same sample, sequenced in a study of blood T cells in healthy people across ages. Primers used in a second PCR of about 7 to 11 cycles were a sample-barcoded 5' primer and a J-beta primer mix. TCRdb redid the calling of the 5' RACE reads with MiXCR, one entry per CDR3 protein. The data show under 950,000 distinct CDR3 sequences, 20% to 25% seen once. Sample: blood. Source of these receptors: a man between 65 and 85 years old in good health.

V is TRBV18 and J is TRBJ2-1, with no clear D. The J call may be in error: the DNA end matches TRBJ2-7 better. From germline, CDR1 is KGHSH and CDR2 LQKENI. The CDR3 has 14 amino acids. The CDR3, as DNA: TGTGCCAGCTCACCACAATTTAAGAAATCCGAGCAGTACGTC. It specifies CASSPQFKKSEQYV.

This clonotype was detected a few times. The V call is TRBV6-6, the J call TRBJ2-7; 7 nucleotides agree with TRBD1. This CDR3 contains 14 residues. Germline V gives CDR1 MNHNY, CDR2 SVGAGI (reference sequence). V was clipped by 5 bases and J by 3 bases; unmatched bases: 7. The CDR3 spells CASSVSNRGYEQYF. The CDR3 region has the DNA TGTGCCAGCAGTGTTAGTAACAGGGGCTACGAGCAGTACTTC.

This clonotype was detected only a few times. The rearrangement links TRBV20-1 to TRBJ2-1, with a possible D match to TRBD2 (6 bases). V was trimmed by 4 bases and J by 0 bases, leaving 13 bases between them. Germline CDR1 is DFQATT and CDR2 is SNEGSKA (reference sequence). CDR3 length: 15 amino acids. The CDR3 sequence: CSATGGKPSYNEQFF. The CDR3 DNA sequence: TGCAGTGCTACCGGGGGTAAACCCTCCTACAATGAGCAGTTCTTC.

This clonotype was seen more than once but under ten times. The chain employs TRBV6-5 and TRBJ1-2, with 12 positions matching TRBD1. The ends lost 8 bases at V and 4 bases at J; junction bases unmatched: 2. CDR1 MNHEY and CDR2 SVGAGI come from the germline V gene. The CDR3 is 13 amino acids. CDR3 in amino acids: CASRDRGLYGYTF. Written as DNA, the CDR3 is TGTGCCAGCCGGGACAGGGGGCTCTATGGCTACACCTTC.

The V gene is TRBV5-6, the J gene TRBJ1-5; D might be TRBD1 (5 bases). Germline V gene data show CDR1 as SGHDT and CDR2 as YYEEEE. With 4 bases removed from V and 11 bases from J, the gap between germline ends came to 13 bases. The CDR3 runs 12 residues. CDR3 in amino acids: CASSRSWGAQHF. For the CDR3, the DNA is TGTGCCAGCAGCCGTTCTTGGGGGGCCCAGCATTTT.

This clonotype was seen a handful of times. The chain carries TRBV6-5 and TRBJ1-2; D is perhaps TRBD1 (5 bases). From germline, CDR1 is MNHEY and CDR2 SVGAGI. The V and J ends lost 11 bases and 5 bases respectively, with 21 bases between them. The CDR3 sequence is 14 residues long. As DNA, the CDR3 is TGTGCCGCGACCCCTCACAGGACCTTGTATGGCTACACCTTC. This codes for CAATPHRTLYGYTF.

The V and J genes are TRBV7-9 and TRBJ2-1; 7 bases fit TRBD1. The DNA end lines up better with TRBJ2-7; the J call may be wrong. Germline lookup yields CDR1 SEHNR and CDR2 FQNEAQ (reference sequence). This CDR3 has 15 amino acids. The CDR3 DNA is TGTGCCAGCACCTATCCGACAGGGCAGGTTTACGAGCAGTACTTC. Amino acid sequence: CASTYPTGQVYEQYF.

J is TRBJ1-3 and V is TRBV20-1; D gene ambiguous. Germline-derived CDR1 and CDR2 are DFQATT and SNEGSKA (reference sequence). The CDR3 totals 14 residues. V lost 0 bases to trimming and J lost 0 bases, with 6 bases between them. CDR3 in DNA: TGCAGTGCTAGAGACAGCCTCTCTGGAAACACCATATATTTT. It translates to CSARDSLSGNTIYF.

The chain recombines TRBV7-2 with TRBJ1-3; TRBD1 matches at 7 bases. V was clipped by 5 bases and J by 4 bases; unmatched bases: 5. Per the germline V gene, CDR1 is SGHTA and CDR2 is FQGNSA. The CDR3 runs to 14 residues. The CDR3 sequence is CASSTRTGGNTIYF. In DNA form, the CDR3 reads TGTGCCAGCAGCACGAGGACAGGCGGAAACACCATATATTTT.

V gene TRBV20-1 combines with J gene TRBJ1-1, with D possibly being TRBD1 (5 bases). The CDR3 has 13 amino acids. The V gene's germline CDR1 is DFQATT and CDR2 SNEGSKA (reference sequence). Trimming shortened V by 8 bases and J by 5 bases, and 18 bases separated the two germline ends. The CDR3 DNA is TGCAGTCATCGGGGGGAGGTGGTTACTGAAGCTTTCTTT. Its protein is CSHRGEVVTEAFF.

The chain employs TRBV29-1 and TRBJ1-4, with D tentatively TRBD1 (5 bases). The CDR3 contains 14 residues. In germline, CDR1 is SQVTM, CDR2 ANQGSEA. V was shortened by 5 bases and J by 4 bases, with 14 bases between the two germline ends. In nucleotides, the CDR3 is TGCAGCGTTCGACTCAGGGCCAATAATGAAAAACTGTTTTTT. As protein: CSVRLRANNEKLFF.

This clonotype was seen more than once but under ten times. V and J are TRBV11-2 and TRBJ2-3; either TRBD1 or TRBD2 may fit D (6 bases each). Germline CDR1 and CDR2: SGHAT and FQNNGV. This CDR3 spans 16 amino acids. V was clipped by 4 bases and J by 5 bases, with 19 bases between them. The CDR3 sequence is CASSSVGGRQRDTQYF. Written as DNA, the CDR3 is TGTGCCAGCAGCTCCGTGGGGGGCAGACAAAGAGATACGCAGTATTTT.

This clonotype was counted once. This may stem from a read error, because a much larger clone lies one nucleotide away. The chain combines TRBV27 with TRBJ2-7, with D possibly TRBD1 on 6 matching bases. The CDR3 spans 14 residues. Germline V gene lookup returns CDR1 MNHEY and CDR2 SMNVEV (reference sequence). CDR3 DNA sequence: TGTGCCGGCAGTTTTGGGGGCTTCTCCTACGAGCAGTACTTC. It specifies CAGSFGGFSYEQYF.

This clonotype came up once. The gene calls are TRBV12-3 or TRBV12-4 and TRBJ2-1; D remains unclear. The CDR3 consists of 13 residues. V was shortened by 8 bases and J by 4 bases, with 12 bases between the two germline ends. In DNA form, the CDR3 reads TGTGCCAGCTCCGAAGACCGGTACAATGAGCAGTTCTTC. This gives the protein CASSEDRYNEQFF.

The V call is TRBV12-3 or TRBV12-4, the J call TRBJ2-5, with 7 bases that match TRBD1. The junction had 16 bases not matched to a gene; V was cut back by 6 bases and J by 9 bases. The CDR3 sequence is 15 residues long. The CDR3 coding sequence is TGTGCCAGCAGCGATCAACCCCGTCTCGGACAGGCCCAGTACTTC. It specifies CASSDQPRLGQAQYF.

This rearrangement joins TRBV30 to TRBJ1-3; the D is unclear. V was shortened by 4 bases and J by 4 bases, with 11 bases between the two germline ends. Germline values: CDR1 GTSNPN, CDR2 SVGIG (reference sequence). The CDR3 totals 13 residues. The CDR3 loop is CAWNSGPGNTIYF. The CDR3 DNA reads as TGTGCCTGGAACAGCGGTCCGGGAAACACCATATATTTT.

The J gene is TRBJ1-5, the V gene TRBV10-2; D remains ambiguous. CDR1 is WSHSY and CDR2 is SAAADI in the germline V gene. CDR3 length: 13 residues. The V end was cut by 8 bases, the J end by 0 bases, with 8 bases between. CDR3 nucleotide sequence: TGCGCCAGCTGGGGTGGTAGCAATCAGCCCCAGCATTTT. Translation: CASWGGSNQPQHF.